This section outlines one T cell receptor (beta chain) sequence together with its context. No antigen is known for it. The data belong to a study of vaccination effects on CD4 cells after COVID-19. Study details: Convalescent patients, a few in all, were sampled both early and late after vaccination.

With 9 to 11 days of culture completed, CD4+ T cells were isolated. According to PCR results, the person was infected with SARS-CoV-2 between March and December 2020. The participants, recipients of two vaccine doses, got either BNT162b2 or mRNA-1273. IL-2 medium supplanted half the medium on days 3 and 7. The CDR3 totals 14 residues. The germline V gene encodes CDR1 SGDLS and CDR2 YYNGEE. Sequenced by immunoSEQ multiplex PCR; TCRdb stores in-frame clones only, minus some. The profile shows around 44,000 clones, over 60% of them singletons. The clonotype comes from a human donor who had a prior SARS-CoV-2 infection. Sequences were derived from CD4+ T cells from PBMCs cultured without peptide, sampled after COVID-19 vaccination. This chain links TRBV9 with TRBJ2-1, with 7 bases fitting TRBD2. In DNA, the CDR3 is TGTGCTTCGGCTGGCGGGAGCTCCTACAATGAGCAGTTCTTC. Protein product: CASAGGSSYNEQFF.